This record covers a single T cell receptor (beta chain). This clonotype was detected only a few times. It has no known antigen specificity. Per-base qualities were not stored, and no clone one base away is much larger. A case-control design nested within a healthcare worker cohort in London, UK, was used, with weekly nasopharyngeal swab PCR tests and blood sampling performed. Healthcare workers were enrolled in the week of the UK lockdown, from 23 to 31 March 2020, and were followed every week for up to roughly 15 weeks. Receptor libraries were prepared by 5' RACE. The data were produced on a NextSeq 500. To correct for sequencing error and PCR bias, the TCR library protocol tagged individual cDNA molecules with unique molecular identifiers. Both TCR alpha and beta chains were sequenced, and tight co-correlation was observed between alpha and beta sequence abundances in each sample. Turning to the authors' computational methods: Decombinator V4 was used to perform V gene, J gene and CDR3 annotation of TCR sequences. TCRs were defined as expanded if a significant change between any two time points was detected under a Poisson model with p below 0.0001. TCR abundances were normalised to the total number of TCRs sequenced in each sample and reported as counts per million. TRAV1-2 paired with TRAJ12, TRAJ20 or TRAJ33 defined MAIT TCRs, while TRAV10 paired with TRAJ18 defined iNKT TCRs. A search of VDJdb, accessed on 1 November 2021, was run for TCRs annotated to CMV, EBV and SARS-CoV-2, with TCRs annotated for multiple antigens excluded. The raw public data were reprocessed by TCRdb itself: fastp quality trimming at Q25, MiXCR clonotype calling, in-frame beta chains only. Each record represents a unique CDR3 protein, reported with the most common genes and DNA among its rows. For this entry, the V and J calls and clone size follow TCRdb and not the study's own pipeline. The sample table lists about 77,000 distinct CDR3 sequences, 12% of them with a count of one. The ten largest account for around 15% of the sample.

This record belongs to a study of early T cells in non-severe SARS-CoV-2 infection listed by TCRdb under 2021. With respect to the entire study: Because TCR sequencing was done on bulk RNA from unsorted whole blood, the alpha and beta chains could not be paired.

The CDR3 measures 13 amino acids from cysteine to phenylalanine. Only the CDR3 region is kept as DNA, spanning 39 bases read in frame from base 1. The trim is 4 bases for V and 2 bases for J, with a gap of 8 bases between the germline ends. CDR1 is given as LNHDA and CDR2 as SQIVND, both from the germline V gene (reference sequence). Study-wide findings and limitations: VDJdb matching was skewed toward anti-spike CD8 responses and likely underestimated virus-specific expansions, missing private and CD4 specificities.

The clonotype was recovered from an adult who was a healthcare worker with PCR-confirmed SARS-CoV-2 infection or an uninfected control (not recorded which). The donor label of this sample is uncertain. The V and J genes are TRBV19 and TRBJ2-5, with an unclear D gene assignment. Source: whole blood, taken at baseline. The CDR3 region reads CASSTGFQETQYF. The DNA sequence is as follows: TGTGCCAGTAGTACAGGATTTCAAGAGACCCAGTACTTC.